A selection of T cell receptor beta chains follows, all from one sample in a study of human T cells and chemical hapten exposure. TCRdb called the RACE reads again in MiXCR, with one record for every CDR3 protein. The sample includes tens of thousands of distinct CDR3 sequences, 10% to 15% seen only once; the top ten take 3.5%. Sequenced here: whole blood, sampled in connection with sensitization to the hapten diphenylcyclopropenone (DPC). The source is a woman aged 55-70 years with alopecia areata. Some clones in this sample may be carry-over from other donors' samples. Each CDR3 is given with its conserved first and last residue. The order of the fields is J gene, clone size, CDR3 length, D gene, V gene, CDR3 protein, CDR3 DNA. A D gene is named only where the DNA matches it firmly. Clone size, where shown, is once, few, many, or a class for clones that have expanded.

TRBJ2-5 | . | 15 | TRBD2 | TRBV9 | CASSAPGGAVETQYF | TGTGCCAGCAGCGCCCCGGGAGGGGCGGTGGAGACCCAGTACTTC
TRBJ1-1 | . | 15 | TRBD1 | TRBV30 | CAWSPLPTGAVRAFF | TGTGCCTGGAGCCCACTCCCCACAGGGGCCGTGCGGGCTTTCTTT
TRBJ2-1 | few | 19 | . | TRBV12-2 | CASRLLPSPGTHYYNEQFF | TGTGCAAGTCGCTTGTTACCCTCCCCCGGGACTCATTACTACAATGAGCAGTTCTTC
TRBJ1-1 | . | 14 | . | TRBV12-3/TRBV12-4 | CASSWGDGDTEAFF | TGTGCCAGCAGCTGGGGAGATGGGGACACTGAAGCTTTCTTT
TRBJ2-3 | few | 13 | TRBD2 | TRBV20-1 | CSATSGATDTQYF | TGCAGTGCGACTAGCGGGGCCACAGATACGCAGTATTTT
TRBJ1-1 | . | 15 | TRBD1 | TRBV11-2 | CASSSGQSMNTEAFF | TGTGCCAGCAGCTCGGGACAGTCGATGAACACTGAAGCTTTCTTT
TRBJ1-1 | . | 14 | . | TRBV6-2/TRBV6-3 | CASSYASANTEAFF | TGTGCCAGCAGTTACGCTTCGGCGAACACTGAAGCTTTCTTT
TRBJ2-1 | many | 14 | TRBD2 | TRBV4-1 | CASSQDSGGNEQFF | TGCGCCAGCAGCCAAGATAGCGGGGGCAATGAGCAGTTCTTC
TRBJ2-1 | many | 17 | TRBD2 | TRBV5-4 | CASSLGLAGSSYNEQFF | TGTGCCAGCAGCTTGGGACTAGCGGGGAGCTCCTACAATGAGCAGTTCTTC
TRBJ2-3 | few | 15 | . | TRBV7-2 | CASSLAPSRTDTQYF | TGTGCCAGCAGCTTAGCGCCCTCCCGCACAGATACGCAGTATTTT
TRBJ1-1 | . | 14 | . | TRBV7-2 | CASSLSTWGTEAFF | TGTGCCAGCAGCTTAAGTACTTGGGGAACTGAAGCTTTCTTT
TRBJ1-1 | . | 12 | . | TRBV20-1 | CSALSIGPEAFF | TGCAGTGCCCTGTCTATTGGGCCTGAAGCTTTCTTT
TRBJ1-1 | few | 14 | . | TRBV12-3/TRBV12-4 | CASSFTWGGTEAFF | TGTGCCAGCAGTTTTACGTGGGGGGGCACTGAAGCTTTCTTT
TRBJ1-2 | many | 14 | . | TRBV7-2 | CASSLQSLSYGYTF | TGTGCCAGCAGCTTACAGAGTTTAAGCTATGGCTACACCTTC
TRBJ2-1 | few | 15 | TRBD1 | TRBV5-1 | CASSTGTGPTMGQFF | TGCGCCAGCAGCACCGGGACAGGGCCTACAATGGGGCAGTTCTTC
TRBJ2-7 | few | 16 | . | TRBV4-2 | CASSQVRGQGKYEQYF | TGTGCCAGCAGCCAAGTTCGAGGGCAGGGGAAATACGAGCAGTACTTC
TRBJ1-3 | . | 12 | . | TRBV29-1 | CSVESNGNTIYF | TGCAGCGTTGAGTCTAATGGAAACACCATATATTTT
TRBJ2-4 | . | 14 | TRBD1 | TRBV11-2 | CASSPGQGKNIQYF | TGTGCCAGCAGTCCGGGACAGGGGAAAAACATTCAGTACTTC
TRBJ2-3 | . | 14 | TRBD2 | TRBV5-1 | CASSPGLVTDTQYF | TGCGCCAGCAGCCCAGGACTAGTCACAGATACGCAGTATTTT
TRBJ2-1 | many | 15 | TRBD2 | TRBV24-1 | CATSDDSGGNNEQFF | TGTGCCACCAGTGATGATAGCGGGGGGAACAATGAGCAGTTCTTC
TRBJ2-1 | few | 15 | TRBD2 | TRBV5-4 | CASSPGLAGWDEQFF | TGTGCCAGCAGCCCGGGACTAGCGGGGTGGGATGAGCAGTTCTTC
TRBJ1-1 | . | 17 | . | TRBV14 | CASSQATYDWGRVEAFF | TGTGCCAGCAGCCAAGCGACGTATGATTGGGGGCGAGTTGAAGCTTTCTTT
TRBJ1-5 | many | 15 | . | TRBV18 | CASSPNSSSNQPQHF | TGTGCCAGCTCACCGAACTCGTCGAGCAATCAGCCCCAGCATTTT
TRBJ1-6 | few | 15 | . | TRBV20-1 | CSASVGQHYDSPLHF | TGCAGTGCTAGTGTTGGTCAGCACTATGATTCACCCCTCCACTTT
TRBJ1-1 | few | 14 | . | TRBV7-9 | CASSLYLLRAEAFF | TGTGCCAGCAGCTTGTACTTGCTTAGGGCTGAAGCTTTCTTT
TRBJ2-7 | . | 13 | . | TRBV20-1 | CSASHLRPPEQYF | TGCAGTGCTAGTCATCTAAGGCCCCCCGAGCAGTACTTC
TRBJ1-4 | . | 12 | TRBD1 | TRBV6-2/TRBV6-3 | CASRQGNEKLFF | TGCGCCTCCAGACAGGGTAATGAAAAACTGTTTTTT
TRBJ1-6 | . | 16 | . | TRBV7-9 | CASSSMSLLYNSPLHF | TGTGCCAGCAGCTCAATGTCTTTGTTGTATAATTCACCCCTCCACTTT
TRBJ1-2 | . | 14 | . | TRBV7-9 | CASSLGQYNYGYTF | TGTGCCAGCAGCTTAGGGCAGTACAACTATGGCTACACCTTC
TRBJ2-2 | . | 13 | TRBD2 | TRBV29-1 | CSVDSGRTGELFF | TGCAGCGTTGATAGCGGGCGCACCGGGGAGCTGTTTTTT
TRBJ2-3 | many | 12 | . | TRBV9 | CASSVPTDTQYF | TGTGCCAGCAGCGTACCCACAGATACGCAGTATTTT
TRBJ2-4 | few | 16 | . | TRBV29-1 | CSVVSALHLAKNIQYF | TGCAGCGTTGTATCGGCCCTACATCTAGCCAAAAACATTCAGTACTTC
TRBJ1-2 | . | 13 | . | TRBV3-1 | CASSQQGYYGYTF | TGTGCCAGCAGCCAACAGGGATACTATGGCTACACCTTC
TRBJ1-1 | few | 15 | TRBD1 | TRBV7-2 | CASSLVDRQNTEAFF | TGTGCCAGCAGCTTAGTGGACAGGCAGAACACTGAAGCTTTCTTT
TRBJ1-1 | . | 15 | . | TRBV4-1 | CASSQYSLMNTEAFF | TGCGCCAGCAGCCAATACAGCCTCATGAACACTGAAGCTTTCTTT
TRBJ2-5 | . | 13 | TRBD1 | TRBV4-1 | CASSQTGEETQYF | TGCGCCAGCAGCCAAACAGGGGAAGAGACCCAGTACTTC
TRBJ1-1 | many | 16 | TRBD1 | TRBV5-1 | CASSPPPRGTGAEAFF | TGCGCCAGCAGCCCACCTCCTAGGGGGACAGGCGCTGAAGCTTTCTTT
TRBJ2-1 | . | 11 | . | TRBV12-3/TRBV12-4 | CASSLTMEQFF | TGTGCCAGCAGTTTAACGATGGAGCAGTTCTTC
TRBJ1-5 | . | 14 | . | TRBV2 | CASSPEVGNQPQHF | TGTGCCAGCAGTCCGGAGGTGGGCAATCAGCCCCAGCATTTT
TRBJ1-2 | many | 14 | TRBD1 | TRBV11-2 | CASSPAQGSHGYTF | TGTGCCAGCAGTCCGGCACAGGGGAGCCATGGCTACACCTTC
TRBJ1-3 | . | 16 | . | TRBV4-2 | CASSQDRADSGNTIYF | TGTGCCAGCAGCCAAGATAGAGCAGACTCTGGAAACACCATATATTTT
TRBJ2-3 | many | 16 | . | TRBV7-2 | CASSLTVRRRGDTQYF | TGTGCCAGCAGCTTAACGGTCCGGCGTAGGGGGGATACGCAGTATTTT
TRBJ1-2 | many | 16 | TRBD1 | TRBV27 | CASSPILGTGIYGYTF | TGTGCCAGCAGTCCTATTCTCGGGACAGGGATCTATGGCTACACCTTC
TRBJ2-1 | once | 15 | TRBD1 | TRBV18 | CVSRGPGTGYNEQFF | TGTGTCAGCCGGGGGCCCGGGACAGGGTACAATGAGCAGTTCTTC
TRBJ2-7 | many | 16 | TRBD2 | TRBV12-3/TRBV12-4 | CASRKGGLALGYEQYF | TGTGCCAGCAGGAAGGGAGGACTAGCTCTAGGATACGAGCAGTACTTC
TRBJ2-7 | many | 13 | TRBD1 | TRBV5-4 | CASGHPTGGEQYF | TGTGCCAGCGGCCACCCGACAGGGGGCGAGCAGTACTTC
TRBJ2-3 | many | 12 | . | TRBV5-5 | CASSSESDTQYF | TGTGCCAGCAGCTCAGAGTCAGATACGCAGTATTTT
TRBJ2-7 | many | 15 | TRBD1 | TRBV4-2 | CASSQEPGQGGEQYF | TGTGCCAGCAGCCAAGAACCGGGACAGGGTGGCGAGCAGTACTTC
TRBJ2-7 | . | 14 | . | TRBV23-1 | CASSHPTPLTEQYF | TGCGCCAGCAGTCACCCGACTCCCTTGACGGAGCAGTACTTC
TRBJ2-1 | few | 13 | . | TRBV12-3/TRBV12-4 | CASSSGTSGEQFF | TGTGCCAGCAGTTCCGGGACAAGTGGTGAGCAGTTCTTC